Each of the 14 T cell receptor beta chains below was sequenced from the same sample in a study of identical twins. TCRdb re-called the 5' RACE reads through MiXCR, storing one row per CDR3 protein. The profile shows around 100,000 distinct CDR3 sequences, 5.5% to 7% of them singletons. The sequenced material came from memory T cells sorted from blood. The receptors derive from a woman between 45 and 60 years old in good health.

This clonotype was counted many times. CDR3 sequence (DNA): TGTGCCACCAGTGATCCCAGACGGACTAGCGTTTACAATGAGCAGTTCTTC. It encodes CATSDPRRTSVYNEQFF. The V and J genes are TRBV24-1 and TRBJ2-1; 9 positions match TRBD2. The CDR3 runs to 17 residues. The V gene's germline CDR1 is KGHDR and CDR2 SFDVKD. V was clipped by 3 bases and J by 4 bases; unmatched bases: 9.

This clonotype appeared many times. The chain has TRBV5-5 and TRBJ2-1, with D perhaps matching TRBD2 (5 bases). V lost 0 bases to trimming and J lost 0 bases, with 7 bases between them. Germline values: CDR1 SGHKS, CDR2 YYEKEE (reference sequence). CDR3 length equals 15 residues. The CDR3 loop reads CASSLDSGSYNEQFF. Here the CDR3 DNA reads TGTGCCAGCAGCTTGGACAGCGGCTCCTACAATGAGCAGTTCTTC.

Many counts were recorded for this clonotype. The rearrangement joins TRBV14 to TRBJ2-1; 11 bases match TRBD2. After removal of 2 bases from V and 0 bases from J, the junction contained 3 bases not matched to a gene. CDR1 and CDR2 from the germline V gene are SGHDN and FVKESK. The CDR3 is 17 amino acids. The DNA of the CDR3 is TGTGCCAGCAGCCAAACTAGCGGGGGTAACTCCTACAATGAGCAGTTCTTC. Translation: CASSQTSGGNSYNEQFF.

This clonotype was counted ten times or more. V and J are TRBV3-1 and TRBJ1-6, with D uncertain. The CDR3 length is 14 residues. Per germline, CDR1 LGHDT and CDR2 YNNKEL (reference sequence). Trimming pared 1 base from V and 12 bases from J, leaving 13 bases between. CDR3 residues: CASSQGGEVGPLHF. CDR3 bases: TGTGCCAGCAGCCAAGGCGGGGAAGTAGGACCCCTCCACTTT.

This clonotype was counted between two and nine times. The gene calls are TRBV5-1 and TRBJ2-5; TRBD2 is a possible D gene (5 bases). The CDR3 consists of 14 residues. CDR1 and CDR2 from the germline V gene are SGHRS and YFSETQ. V was shortened by 1 base and J by 1 base, with 8 bases between the two germline ends. CDR3 residues: CASSLSGVQETQYF. CDR3 coding DNA: TGCGCCAGCAGCTTGTCCGGGGTCCAAGAGACCCAGTACTTC.

The chain carries TRBV4-2 and TRBJ1-1; D not certain. V lost 1 base and J 4 bases, leaving 19 bases between the germline ends. The germline gives CDR1 LGHNA, CDR2 YNFKEQ. CDR3 length: 17 amino acids. The CDR3 protein is CASSQGSVGDRGTEAFF. The CDR3 DNA sequence: TGTGCCAGCAGCCAAGGAAGTGTAGGTGATCGGGGCACTGAAGCTTTCTTT.

A few counts support this clonotype. This chain uses TRBV14 with TRBJ1-1; the D is unclear. The CDR3 spans 13 residues. Germline V lookup: CDR1 SGHDN, CDR2 FVKESK. The V gene lost 2 bases and the J gene lost 3 bases, with 7 bases spanning the gap. DNA for the CDR3: TGTGCCAGCAGCCAAACCCCCTACACTGAAGCTTTCTTT. This gives the protein CASSQTPYTEAFF.

Ten or more counts support this clonotype. The J gene is TRBJ2-3, the V gene TRBV15; D is unresolved. This CDR3 region has 17 residues. Germline values: CDR1 LNHNV, CDR2 YYDKDF (reference sequence). Trimming left V 4 bases short and J 6 bases short, with 23 bases between. The CDR3 region is CATSNPTDLFLADTQYF. Here the CDR3 DNA reads TGTGCCACCAGCAATCCCACCGACTTGTTTTTGGCCGATACGCAGTATTTT.

The chain links TRBV6-5 to TRBJ2-1; TRBD2 matches at 7 bases. Per germline, CDR1 MNHEY and CDR2 SVGAGI. With V trimmed by 5 bases and J by 3 bases, 10 bases remained unmatched. The CDR3 sequence is 16 residues long. CDR3 sequence reads: CASSPIGGGHYNEQFF. Written as DNA, the CDR3 is TGTGCCAGCAGTCCCATTGGGGGAGGGCACTACAATGAGCAGTTCTTC.

This clonotype came up a few times. One end of the junction varies from germline; a read error may be responsible. The chain is built from TRBV3-1 and TRBJ2-7; the match to TRBD2 covers 11 bases. The germline V gene has CDR1 LGHDT and CDR2 YNNKEL (reference sequence). CDR3 length equals 14 residues. The CDR3 nucleotides are TGTGCCAGCAGCCCCCCGGGACTAGCGGCTGAGCTGTACTTC. Protein sequence: CASSPPGLAAELYF.

The chain uses TRBV19 and TRBJ2-1, with D possibly being TRBD2 (6 bases). Trimming removed 3 bases at V and 5 bases at J, with 8 bases between. Germline V gene sequence: CDR1 LNHDA, CDR2 SQIVND (reference sequence). The CDR3 contains 13 residues. The CDR3 sequence: CASSIGSNNEQFF. The CDR3 nucleotides are TGTGCCAGTAGTATCGGGAGTAACAATGAGCAGTTCTTC.

This clonotype was seen ten or more times. This chain connects TRBV12-3 or TRBV12-4 to TRBJ2-1, with D perhaps given as TRBD1 or TRBD2 (6 bases each). V gave up 5 bases and J gave up 0 bases, with 14 bases separating them. The CDR3 contains 16 residues. CDR3 sequence reads: CASSDRGLSSYNEQFF. The CDR3 nucleotides are TGTGCCAGCAGTGACCGGGGGCTCAGCTCCTACAATGAGCAGTTCTTC.

This clonotype appeared many times. The gene calls are TRBV2 and TRBJ1-5; no reliable D call. Germline CDR1 SNHLY, CDR2 FYNNEI. This CDR3 is built from 15 residues. Trimming pared 3 bases from V and 0 bases from J, leaving 9 bases between. Here the CDR3 DNA reads TGTGCCAGCAGTGAGGAGGTTTATAGCAATCAGCCCCAGCATTTT. Its translation is CASSEEVYSNQPQHF.

This clonotype was detected only a few times. The rearrangement joins TRBV27 to TRBJ2-2, with TRBD1 matching 12 bases. V was pared by 4 bases and J by 6 bases, with 6 bases of the junction left unmatched. Germline V gene data show CDR1 as MNHEY and CDR2 as SMNVEV (reference sequence). CDR3 size: 16 residues. CDR3 residues: CASSYNWDRGPGELFF. The CDR3 DNA follows: TGTGCCAGCAGTTACAATTGGGACAGGGGGCCCGGGGAGCTGTTTTTT.